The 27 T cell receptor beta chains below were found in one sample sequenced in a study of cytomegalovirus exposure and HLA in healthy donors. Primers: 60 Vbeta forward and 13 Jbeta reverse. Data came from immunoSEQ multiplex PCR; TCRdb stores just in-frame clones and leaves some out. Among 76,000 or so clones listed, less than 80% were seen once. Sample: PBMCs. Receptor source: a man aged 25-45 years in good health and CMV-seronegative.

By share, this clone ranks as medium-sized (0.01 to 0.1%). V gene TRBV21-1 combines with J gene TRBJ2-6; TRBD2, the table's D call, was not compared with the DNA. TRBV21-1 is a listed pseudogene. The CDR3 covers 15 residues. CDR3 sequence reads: CASSKAGTGANVLTF. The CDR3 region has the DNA TGTGCCAGCAGCAAAGCCGGGACTGGGGCCAACGTCCTGACTTTC.

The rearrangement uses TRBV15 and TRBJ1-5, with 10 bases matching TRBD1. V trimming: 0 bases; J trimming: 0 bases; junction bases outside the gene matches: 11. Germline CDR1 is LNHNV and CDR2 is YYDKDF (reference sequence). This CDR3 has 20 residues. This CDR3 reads CATSREGVGTGDYSNQPQHF. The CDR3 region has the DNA TGTGCCACCAGCAGAGAGGGGGTGGGGACAGGGGATTATAGCAATCAGCCCCAGCATTTT.

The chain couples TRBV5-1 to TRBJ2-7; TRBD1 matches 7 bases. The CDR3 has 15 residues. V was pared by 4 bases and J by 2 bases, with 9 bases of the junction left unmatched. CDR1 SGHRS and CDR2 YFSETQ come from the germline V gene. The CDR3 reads CASSPTGTMTYEQYF. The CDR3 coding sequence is TGCGCCAGCAGCCCGACAGGGACAATGACCTACGAGCAGTACTTC.

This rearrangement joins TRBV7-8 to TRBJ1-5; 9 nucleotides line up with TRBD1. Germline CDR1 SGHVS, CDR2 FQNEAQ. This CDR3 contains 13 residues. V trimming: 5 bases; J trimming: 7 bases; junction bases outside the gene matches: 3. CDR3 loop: CASSVTGGQPQHF. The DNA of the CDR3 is TGTGCCAGCAGCGTTACAGGGGGCCAGCCCCAGCATTTT.

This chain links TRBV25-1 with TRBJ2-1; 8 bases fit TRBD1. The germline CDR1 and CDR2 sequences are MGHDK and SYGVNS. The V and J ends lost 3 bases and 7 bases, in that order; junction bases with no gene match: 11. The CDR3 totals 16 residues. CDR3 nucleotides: TGTGCCAGCAGTGATTTCGACAGGGGCAGAGGGAATGAGCAGTTCTTC. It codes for CASSDFDRGRGNEQFF.

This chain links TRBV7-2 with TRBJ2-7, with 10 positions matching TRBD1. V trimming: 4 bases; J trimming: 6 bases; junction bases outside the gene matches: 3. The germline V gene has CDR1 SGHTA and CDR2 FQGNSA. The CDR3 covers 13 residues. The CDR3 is CASSSRQGAEQYF. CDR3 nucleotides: TGTGCCAGCAGCTCCCGACAGGGGGCCGAGCAGTACTTC.

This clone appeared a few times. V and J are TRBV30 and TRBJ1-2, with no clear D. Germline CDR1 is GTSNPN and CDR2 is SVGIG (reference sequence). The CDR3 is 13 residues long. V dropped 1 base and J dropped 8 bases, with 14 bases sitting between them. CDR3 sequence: CAWSGSQGGGYTF. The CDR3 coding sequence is TGTGCCTGGAGTGGTAGTCAAGGCGGGGGCTACACCTTC.

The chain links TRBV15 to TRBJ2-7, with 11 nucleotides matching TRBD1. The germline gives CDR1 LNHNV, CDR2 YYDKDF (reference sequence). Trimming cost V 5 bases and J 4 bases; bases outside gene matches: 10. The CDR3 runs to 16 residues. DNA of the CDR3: TGTGCCACCAGCTCTTTAGGGACAGGGGGTGGGTACGAGCAGTACTTC. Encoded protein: CATSSLGTGGGYEQYF.

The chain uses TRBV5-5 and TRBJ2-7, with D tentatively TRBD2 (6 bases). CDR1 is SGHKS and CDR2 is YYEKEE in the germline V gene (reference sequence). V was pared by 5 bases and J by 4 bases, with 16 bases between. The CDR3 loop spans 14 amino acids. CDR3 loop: CASRPGLLLYEQYF. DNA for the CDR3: TGTGCCAGCAGGCCGGGACTCCTCCTGTACGAGCAGTACTTC.

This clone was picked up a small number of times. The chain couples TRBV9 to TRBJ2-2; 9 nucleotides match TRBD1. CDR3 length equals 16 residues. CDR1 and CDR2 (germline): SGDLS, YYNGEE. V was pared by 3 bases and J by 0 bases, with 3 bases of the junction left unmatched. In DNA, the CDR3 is TGTGCCAGCAGCGCAACAGGGGGCACGAACACCGGGGAGCTGTTTTTT. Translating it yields CASSATGGTNTGELFF. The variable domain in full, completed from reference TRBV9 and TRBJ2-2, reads DSGVTQTPKHLITATGQRVTLRCSPRSGDLSVYWYQQSLDQGLQFLIQYYNGEERAKGNILERFSAQQFPDLHSELNLSSLELGDSALYFCASSATGGTNTGELFFGEGSRLTVL.

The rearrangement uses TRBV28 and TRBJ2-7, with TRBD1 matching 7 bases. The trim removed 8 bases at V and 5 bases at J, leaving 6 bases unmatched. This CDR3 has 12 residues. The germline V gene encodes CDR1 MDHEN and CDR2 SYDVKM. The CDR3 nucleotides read TGTGCCAGCCGACAGGGTGGGAACGAGCAGTACTTC. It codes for CASRQGGNEQYF.

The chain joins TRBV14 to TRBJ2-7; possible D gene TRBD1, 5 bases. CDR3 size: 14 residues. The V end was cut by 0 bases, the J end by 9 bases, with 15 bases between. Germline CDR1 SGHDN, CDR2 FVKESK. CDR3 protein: CASSQDLRGFRQYF. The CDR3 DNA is TGTGCCAGCAGCCAAGATCTTAGGGGATTCAGGCAGTACTTC.

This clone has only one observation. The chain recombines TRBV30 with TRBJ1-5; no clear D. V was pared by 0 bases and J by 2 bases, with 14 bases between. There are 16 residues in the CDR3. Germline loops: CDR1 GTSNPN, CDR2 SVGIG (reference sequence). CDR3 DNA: TGTGCCTGGAGTGTCCCAGGAAGTAAAGGCAATCAGCCCCAGCATTTT. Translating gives CAWSVPGSKGNQPQHF.

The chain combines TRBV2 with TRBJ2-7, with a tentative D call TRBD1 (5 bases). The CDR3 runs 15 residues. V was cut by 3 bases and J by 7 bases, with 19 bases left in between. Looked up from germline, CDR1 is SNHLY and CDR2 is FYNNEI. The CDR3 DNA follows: TGTGCCAGCAGTGATTGGCAGGACACTGAGGTGGAGCAGTACTTC. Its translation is CASSDWQDTEVEQYF.

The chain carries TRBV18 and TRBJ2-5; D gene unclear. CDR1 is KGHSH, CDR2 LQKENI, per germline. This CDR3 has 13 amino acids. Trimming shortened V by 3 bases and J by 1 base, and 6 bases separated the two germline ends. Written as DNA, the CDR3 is TGTGCCAGCTCACCTCGGTCCCAAGAGACCCAGTACTTC. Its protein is CASSPRSQETQYF.

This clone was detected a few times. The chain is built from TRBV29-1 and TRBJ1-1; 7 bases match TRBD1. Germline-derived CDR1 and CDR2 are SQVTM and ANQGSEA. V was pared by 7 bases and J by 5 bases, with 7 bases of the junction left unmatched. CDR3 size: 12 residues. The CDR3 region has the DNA TGCAGCGAGAGACAGGGCGAAACTGAAGCTTTCTTT. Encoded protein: CSERQGETEAFF.

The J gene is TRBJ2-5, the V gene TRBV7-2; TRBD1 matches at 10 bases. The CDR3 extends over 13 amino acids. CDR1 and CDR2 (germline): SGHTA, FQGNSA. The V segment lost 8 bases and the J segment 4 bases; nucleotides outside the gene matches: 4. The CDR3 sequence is CASGRTGGETQYF. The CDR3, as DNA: TGTGCCAGCGGGAGGACAGGGGGAGAGACCCAGTACTTC.

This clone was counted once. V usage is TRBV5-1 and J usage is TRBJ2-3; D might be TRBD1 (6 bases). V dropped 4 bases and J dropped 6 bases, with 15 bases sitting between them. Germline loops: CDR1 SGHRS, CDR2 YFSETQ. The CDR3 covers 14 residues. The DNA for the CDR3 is TGCGCCAGCAGCCCGGGACACTCCTTGGATACGCAGTATTTT. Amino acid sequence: CASSPGHSLDTQYF.

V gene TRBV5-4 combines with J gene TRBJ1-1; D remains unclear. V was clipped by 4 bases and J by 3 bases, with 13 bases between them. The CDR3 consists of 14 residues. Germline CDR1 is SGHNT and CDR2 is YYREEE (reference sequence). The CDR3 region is CASSEGRADTEAFF. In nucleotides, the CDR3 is TGTGCCAGCAGCGAAGGGAGGGCGGACACTGAAGCTTTCTTT.

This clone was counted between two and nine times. CDR3 in DNA: TGTGCCATCAGCCATCCAGGGGAGACCCAGTACTTC. It codes for CAISHPGETQYF. This rearrangement joins TRBV10-3 to TRBJ2-5, with D tentatively TRBD1 (5 bases). V shed 6 bases and J shed 5 bases, with 10 bases lying between them. This CDR3 region has 12 residues. Germline CDR1 and CDR2: ENHRY and SYGVKD.

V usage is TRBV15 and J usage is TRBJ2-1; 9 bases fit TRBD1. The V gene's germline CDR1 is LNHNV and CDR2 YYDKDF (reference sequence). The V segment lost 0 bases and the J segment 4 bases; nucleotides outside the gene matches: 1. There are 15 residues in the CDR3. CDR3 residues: CATSREGTGYNEQFF. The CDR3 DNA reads TGTGCCACCAGCAGAGAGGGGACAGGGTACAATGAGCAGTTCTTC.

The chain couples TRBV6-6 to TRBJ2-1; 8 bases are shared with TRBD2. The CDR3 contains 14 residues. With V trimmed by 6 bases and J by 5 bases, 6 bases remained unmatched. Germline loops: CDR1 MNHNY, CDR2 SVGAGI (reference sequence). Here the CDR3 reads CASRKREWDNEQFF. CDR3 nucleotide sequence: TGTGCCAGCAGGAAGCGGGAGTGGGACAATGAGCAGTTCTTC.

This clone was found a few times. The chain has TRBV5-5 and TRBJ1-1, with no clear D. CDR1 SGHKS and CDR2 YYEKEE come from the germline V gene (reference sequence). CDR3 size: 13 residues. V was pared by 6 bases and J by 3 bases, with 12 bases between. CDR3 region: CASTLGGYTEAFF. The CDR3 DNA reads TGTGCCAGCACCCTGGGAGGGTACACTGAAGCTTTCTTT.

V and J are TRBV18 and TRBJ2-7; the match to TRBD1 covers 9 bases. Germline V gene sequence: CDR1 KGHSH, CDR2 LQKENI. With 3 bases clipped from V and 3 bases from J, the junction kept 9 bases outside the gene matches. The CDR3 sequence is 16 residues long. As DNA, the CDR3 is TGTGCCAGCTCACCGGCGGGGACAGGGAGGGTCTACGAGCAGTACTTC. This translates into CASSPAGTGRVYEQYF.

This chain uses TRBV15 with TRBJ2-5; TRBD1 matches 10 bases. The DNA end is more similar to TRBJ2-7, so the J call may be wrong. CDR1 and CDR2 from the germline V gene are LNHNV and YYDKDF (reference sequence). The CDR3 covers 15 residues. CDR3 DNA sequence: TGTGCCACCAGCAGAACGGGGACAGGGGACTACGAGCAGTACTTC. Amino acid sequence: CATSRTGTGDYEQYF.

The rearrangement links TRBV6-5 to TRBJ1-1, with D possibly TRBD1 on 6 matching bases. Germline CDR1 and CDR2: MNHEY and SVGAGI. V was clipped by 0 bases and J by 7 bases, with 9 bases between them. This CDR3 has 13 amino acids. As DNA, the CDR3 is TGTGCCAGCAGTTACTCAACAGGGTTTGAAGCTTTCTTT. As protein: CASSYSTGFEAFF.

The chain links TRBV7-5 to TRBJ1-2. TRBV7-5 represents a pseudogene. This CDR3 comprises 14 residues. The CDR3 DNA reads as TGTGCCAGAAGCTTAGCTAGGCGTCCCTATGGCTACACCTTC. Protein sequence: CARSLARRPYGYTF.